This T cell receptor beta chain emerged from a study of shared clonotypes between healthy human individuals (dated by TCRdb to the early 2020s). Regarding the study in general: A couple of women and three men aged 18 to 49 years were included in the cohort. For each donor, three plates each were used for CD4 naive and CD4 memory, two plates were used for CD8 naive, and one plate was used for CD8 memory. To estimate repertoire size and how much clonotype sharing occurs between individuals, the study deeply sequenced the blood TCR repertoires of about 5 healthy adults. To increase sequencing depth and limit assay-specific biases, different laboratories used diverse techniques to prepare libraries and sequence TCR repertoires. Each donor's leukapheresis produced roughly between roughly 0.85 and 10 billion PBMCs.

Using the deep immunoSEQ assay, multiplex PCR amplified TCR CDR3 regions from genomic DNA. Extracted genomic DNA from each cell subset was distributed evenly across all wells of several immunoSEQ 96-well plates, and each plate was treated as a replicate. For sorted subsets, approximately 210 ng genomic DNA, equal to tens of thousands of T cell genomes, was loaded into each replicate PCR. Purified libraries were measured with a Qubit 3.0 fluorometer, size-checked on a Bioanalyzer 2100, and measured again with the KAPA Library Quantification kit. Each immunoSEQ 96-well plate was sequenced on its own single-read 150-cycle Illumina NextSeq 550 flow cell. Regarding the original processing steps: Because the immunoSEQ output held only junctional sequences and lacked quality scores, the filtering could not match the filtering applied to full-length reads. Sequences were annotated with PyIR, a Python wrapper for IgBLAST v1.9, using IMGT germline references to assign V/J genes and CDR3. Reads were removed for weak V/J assignments (E-value above 1e-6), missing CDR3, stop codons, out-of-frame junctions, or ambiguous translated residues. A V3J clonotype was defined by an identical inferred V gene, J gene, and CDR3 amino acid sequence. To compute the percentage overlap between repertoires, the number of shared unique clonotypes was divided by the size of the smaller repertoire. Three approaches were used to assess repertoire richness: RTK rarefaction, the Chao1 estimator, and Recon v2.1 estimates of unobserved clonotypes. OLGA was used to compute generation probabilities for all TCRbeta clonotypes that the gDNA method yielded from several donors. What TCRdb holds here is the immuneACCESS table cut down to in-frame rearrangements. Part of the clones is not present; checked against another copy, under half of the missing clones reflect an unresolved V gene, and the others are unexplained. Clone size and V and J calls were adopted from that table, with D and trimming inferred from the DNA. For this sample the table gives around 1.9 million clones, of which about 92% were detected only once. Clones ranked in the top ten supply roughly 1.7% of the sample.

Overall study results and their limits: Larger estimated clonotype richness was generally found for naive subsets than for memory subsets. Across several donors, around 5% of naive CD4, approximately 3.6% of naive CD8, under 2.5% of memory CD4, and 0.3% to 0.45% of memory CD8 clonotypes were shared. Because the study included a small number of donors, the genetic and exposure-history diversity represented was limited. Sampling was restricted to blood, and TCR repertoires in tissue are likely to differ from TCR repertoires in blood. Incomplete sequencing was indicated by rarefaction of sorted-subset datasets, despite the large sequencing depth. Clonotypes shared by all four sorted-subset donors showed higher generation probabilities than non-shared clonotypes. Pairwise subsampling led to the expectation that sequencing depth would affect the degree of clonotype sharing among donors.

As to this clone: Its antigen has not been determined. Base qualities are not recorded, but no much larger clone differs from it by a single base.

For the CD8 naive samples, CD45RO-negative cells were positively selected for CCR7, yielding a CD45RA+CCR7+ population from which TemRA cells were excluded. The donors were healthy, HIV-negative adults with no recently reported acute infections or vaccinations. All donors were Caucasian adults living in Nashville, Tennessee, USA. After blood collection by leukapheresis, PBMCs were isolated using Ficoll-Histopaque density gradient centrifugation and then cryopreserved in the vapor phase of liquid nitrogen. Analytical flow cytometry was used to check the purity and quantity of every magnetically sorted T cell population. Genomic DNA was isolated from each sorted fraction and quantified by UV absorbance on a Nanodrop 2000c. The sequenced material came from naive CD8+ T cells from PBMCs. The intended sense of this specimen's cell subset or site label: CD45RA+CCR7+. The TCR sequence derives from a man in his late teens or twenties in good health. Some clones in this sample may be carry-over from other donors' samples.

The CDR3 is CASSIDAPGQGSYNEQFF. DNA sequence: TGTGCCAGTAGTATAGACGCCCCGGGACAGGGCTCCTACAATGAGCAGTTCTTC. The chain employs TRBV19 and TRBJ2-1, with 9 middle bases fitting TRBD1. From a lookup of the germline V gene (reference sequence), CDR1 and CDR2 are LNHDA and SQIVND. V lost 0 bases and J lost 0 bases, and the count of bases not matched to a germline gene is 6. The CDR3 contains 18 residues, cysteine and phenylalanine counted. Just the 54-base CDR3 DNA is kept, in frame starting at base 1.